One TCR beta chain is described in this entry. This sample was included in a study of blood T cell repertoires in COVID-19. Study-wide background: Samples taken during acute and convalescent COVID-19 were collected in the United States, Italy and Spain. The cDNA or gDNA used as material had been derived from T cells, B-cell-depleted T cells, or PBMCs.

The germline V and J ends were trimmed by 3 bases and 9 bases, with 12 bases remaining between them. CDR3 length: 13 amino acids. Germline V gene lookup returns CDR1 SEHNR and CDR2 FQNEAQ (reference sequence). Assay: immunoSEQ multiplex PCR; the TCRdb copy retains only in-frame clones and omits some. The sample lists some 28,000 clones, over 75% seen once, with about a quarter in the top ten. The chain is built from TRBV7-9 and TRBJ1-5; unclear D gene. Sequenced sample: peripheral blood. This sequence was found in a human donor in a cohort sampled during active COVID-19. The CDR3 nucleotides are TGTGCCAGCAGCTTCAGAGGAACTGCGCCCCAGCATTTT. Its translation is CASSFRGTAPQHF.